One and the same sample provided the 14 T cell receptor beta chains below, sequenced in a study of blood T cell repertoires in COVID-19. Libraries were prepared by immunoSEQ multiplex PCR; TCRdb keeps only in-frame clonotypes and omits some of them. The top ten clones hold about 9.3% of a sample with about 160,000 clones, approximately 90% of them seen once. Sequenced input: peripheral blood. The receptors originated from a woman aged 70-85 years with COVID-19, enrolled during active disease.

V usage is TRBV19 and J usage is TRBJ1-1; no clear D gene. Trimming cost V 7 bases and J 1 base, with 7 bases left between them. This CDR3 has 12 residues. Germline CDR1 is LNHDA and CDR2 is SQIVND (reference sequence). The CDR3 coding sequence is TGTGCCAGTAAAGAGTCGAACACTGAAGCTTTCTTT. This gives the protein CASKESNTEAFF.

The chain carries TRBV4-2 and TRBJ1-1; D is perhaps TRBD1 (6 bases). Between the trimmed V and J ends, which lost 3 bases and 5 bases, there was a span of 16 bases. The CDR3 has 15 amino acids. Looked up from germline, CDR1 is LGHNA and CDR2 is YNFKEQ. CDR3 sequence: CASSHPTGLGTEAFF. The CDR3 coding sequence is TGTGCCAGCAGCCACCCTACAGGGTTGGGGACTGAAGCTTTCTTT.

CDR3 loop: CASSAGQVGNTIYF. CDR3 DNA sequence: TGTGCCAGCAGTGCGGGACAAGTTGGAAACACCATATATTTT. The genes are TRBV2 and TRBJ1-3; weak D call: TRBD1 (6 bases). The CDR3 covers 14 residues. The ends were cut back, 4 bases at V and 3 bases at J, with 10 bases in the middle. In germline, CDR1 is SNHLY, CDR2 FYNNEI.

This clone was recorded a few times. The V gene is TRBV6-1, the J gene TRBJ1-2, with 10 bases lining up with TRBD1. CDR1 is MNHNS, CDR2 SASEGT, per germline. V gave up 6 bases and J gave up 1 base; unmatched junction bases: 8. CDR3 length: 16 residues. The CDR3 nucleotides read TGTGCCAGCAGCGAAATGACAGGGGGCCTTAACTATGGCTACACCTTC. This codes for CASSEMTGGLNYGYTF.

This clone turned up a few times. J is TRBJ1-1 and V is TRBV9; 7 nucleotides align to TRBD1. This CDR3 is 15 amino acids long. The J segment lost 3 bases and the V segment lost 0 bases, leaving 5 bases of the junction unmatched. Germline V gene sequence: CDR1 SGDLS, CDR2 YYNGEE. In nucleotides, the CDR3 is TGTGCCAGCAGCGTAGATAGGGGGCCGTACACTGAAGCTTTCTTT. This encodes CASSVDRGPYTEAFF. Full variable domain (missing parts from reference TRBV9 and TRBJ1-1): DSGVTQTPKHLITATGQRVTLRCSPRSGDLSVYWYQQSLDQGLQFLIQYYNGEERAKGNILERFSAQQFPDLHSELNLSSLELGDSALYFCASSVDRGPYTEAFFGQGTRLTVV.

The chain carries TRBV7-8 and TRBJ1-1; 7 bases align to TRBD1. CDR1 SGHVS and CDR2 FQNEAQ come from the germline V gene. Trimming at V came to 8 bases and at J to 4 bases, leaving 10 bases not matched to a gene. The CDR3 is 14 amino acids. The CDR3 here is CASCRQGSSTEAFF. The DNA for the CDR3 is TGTGCCAGCTGCCGACAGGGATCGTCCACTGAAGCTTTCTTT.

The table lists this clone with a few counts. The J gene is TRBJ2-1, the V gene TRBV29-1; 11 nucleotides align to TRBD2. The V segment lost 7 bases and the J segment 9 bases; nucleotides outside the gene matches: 11. The V gene's germline CDR1 is SQVTM and CDR2 ANQGSEA. CDR3 length: 14 amino acids. For the CDR3, the DNA is TGCAGCGCAAGTACCGGGACTAGCGGTACTGAGCAGTTCTTC. The encoded protein is CSASTGTSGTEQFF.

V usage is TRBV28 and J usage is TRBJ1-2; 11 bases agree with TRBD1. There are 18 residues in the CDR3. The germline gives CDR1 MDHEN, CDR2 SYDVKM. Germline trimming cut 1 base from V and 3 bases from J; bases unmatched to any gene: 10. The CDR3 DNA is TGTGCCAGCAGTTTATCCCCCGTGGACAGGGGGCCACACTATGGCTACACCTTC. Amino acid sequence: CASSLSPVDRGPHYGYTF.

The J gene is TRBJ1-1, the V gene TRBV6-6; TRBD1 agrees at 8 bases. Germline V gene sequence: CDR1 MNHNY, CDR2 SVGAGI (reference sequence). The CDR3 has 16 residues. V gave up 6 bases and J gave up 0 bases; unmatched junction bases: 9. The CDR3 DNA sequence: TGTGCCAGCAGACACAAGAGGACAGGGTTGAACACTGAAGCTTTCTTT. Translation: CASRHKRTGLNTEAFF.

The chain links TRBV19 to TRBJ2-2; a possible D gene is TRBD1 (5 bases). There are 17 residues in the CDR3. The germline V gene encodes CDR1 LNHDA and CDR2 SQIVND (reference sequence). Deletions cut 3 bases from V and 0 bases from J, with 14 bases between. CDR3 nucleotide sequence: TGTGCCAGTAGTATCCCCGCAGGGTATGCGAACACCGGGGAGCTGTTTTTT. Amino acids: CASSIPAGYANTGELFF.

This chain uses TRBV30 with TRBJ2-7; TRBD2 matches at 8 bases. The CDR3 extends over 13 amino acids. J gave up 3 bases and V 3 bases, and 4 bases lay outside the gene matches. The germline V gene encodes CDR1 GTSNPN and CDR2 SVGIG (reference sequence). The CDR3 region is CAWRDGTSYEQYF. The CDR3 coding sequence is TGTGCCTGGAGAGACGGGACTAGCTACGAGCAGTACTTC.

The CDR3 loop is CASSPLQRGNYGYTF. The DNA of the CDR3 is TGTGCCAGCAGTCCCCTCCAGCGAGGTAACTATGGCTACACCTTC. The V gene is TRBV28, the J gene TRBJ1-2; D not certain. CDR3 length: 15 amino acids. Germline V gene lookup returns CDR1 MDHEN and CDR2 SYDVKM. V lost 5 bases and J lost 1, with 14 bases in between.

This chain uses TRBV28 with TRBJ1-5, with a possible D match to TRBD1 (6 bases). CDR3 length: 14 amino acids. The germline CDR1 and CDR2 sequences are MDHEN and SYDVKM. The V end lost 6 bases, the J end lost 6 bases, and 15 bases lay between the germline ends. The CDR3 protein is CASRDSLSIQPQHF. CDR3 coding DNA: TGTGCCAGCAGGGACAGCCTTAGTATTCAGCCCCAGCATTTT.

V is TRBV28 and J is TRBJ2-7; D is possibly TRBD1 (7 bases). The V end lost 6 bases, the J end lost 6 bases, and 18 bases lay between the germline ends. From germline, CDR1 is MDHEN and CDR2 SYDVKM. There are 14 residues in the CDR3. CDR3 coding DNA: TGTGCCAGCAGGGAGGGGGCGCGATACGGCGAGCAGTACTTC. It encodes CASREGARYGEQYF.